The clone carrying this TCR beta chain has more than one count but fewer than ten. Unique molecular identifiers were attached to individual cDNA molecules during library preparation. In TCRdb, the RACE reads were re-called with MiXCR into one record per CDR3 protein. Seen here are about 84,000 distinct CDR3 sequences, about 10% observed once, and the top ten hold less than 6.5%. The sample comes from a study of human T cells and chemical hapten exposure. The length of the CDR3 is 15 residues. The V gene's germline CDR1 is SGHDT and CDR2 YYEEEE. Germline trimming cut 4 bases from V and 8 bases from J; bases unmatched to any gene: 7. Indicated time point: patch test 2, 6 weeks after DPC sensitization. As to treatment: therapeutic diphenylcyclopropenone sensitization with weekly scalp DPC. Blood was collected ahead of every patch test applied.

The rearrangement joins TRBV5-6 to TRBJ1-6; 9 bases line up with TRBD1. Material: whole blood, obtained in connection with sensitization to the hapten diphenylcyclopropenone (DPC). The TCR was taken from a woman aged 50 to 60 with alopecia areata. Some clones in this sample may be carry-over from other donors' samples. The CDR3, as DNA: TGTGCCAGCAGCCGCCGGGGGACAGGGTATTCACCCCTCCACTTT. It is translated as CASSRRGTGYSPLHF.